What follows is one TCR beta chain and its context. Its antigen is unidentified. The data stem from a study of blood T cells in healthy people across ages. Using a J-beta primer mix together with a sample-barcoded 5' primer, a second PCR was run for roughly 7 to 11 cycles. TCRdb processed the 5' RACE reads anew with MiXCR; each CDR3 protein has one entry. The table has around 1,500,000 distinct CDR3 sequences, roughly 40% seen once. The CDR3 contains 15 residues. Trimming pared 5 bases from V and 0 bases from J, leaving 9 bases between. From germline, CDR1 is SGHRS and CDR2 YFSETQ. At least 6.5 million PBMCs were isolated per sample. Total RNA extracted from each sample amounted to at least 6 micrograms. Overall study findings and caveats: A conclusive naive versus antigen-experienced comparison was prevented by the unsorted PBMCs.

The TCR originated in a woman in her late teens or twenties in good health. V gene TRBV5-1 combines with J gene TRBJ2-6; possibly TRBD2 for D (5 bases). The sample was blood. In nucleotides, the CDR3 is TGCGCCAGCAGAGGAGGCCTCTCTGGGGCCAACGTCCTGACTTTC. Amino acids: CASRGGLSGANVLTF.